Listed here are 25 T cell receptor beta chains from one sample, sequenced in a study of blood T cell repertoires in COVID-19. Here immunoSEQ multiplex PCR was the method, and the copy in TCRdb shows in-frame clones only, minus some. The sample includes roughly 200,000 clones, roughly 91% of them seen just once. The material sequenced was peripheral blood. The receptors were gathered from a man aged 35 to 55 with active or convalescent COVID-19.

This clone was seen once. J is TRBJ2-5 and V is TRBV19; D possibly corresponds to TRBD2 (6 bases). Trimming shortened V by 4 bases and J by 6 bases, and 18 bases separated the two germline ends. The CDR3 covers 15 residues. CDR1 is LNHDA, CDR2 SQIVND, per germline (reference sequence). CDR3 protein: CASSSGTGPGKTQYF. Written as DNA, the CDR3 is TGTGCCAGTAGTAGCGGGACCGGGCCCGGCAAGACCCAGTACTTC.

The CDR3 DNA sequence: TGTGCCAGCAGCAGCGACGGTTCCTACGAGCAGTACTTC. As protein: CASSSDGSYEQYF. This chain links TRBV7-2 with TRBJ2-7; D gene unclear. The CDR3 has 13 amino acids. Germline CDR1 and CDR2: SGHTA and FQGNSA. Trimming took off 5 bases at V and 1 base at J, with 9 bases between the two ends.

V usage is TRBV2 and J usage is TRBJ1-6; the D gene is possibly TRBD1 (5 bases). The CDR3 spans 15 residues. Germline CDR1 reads SNHLY; CDR2 reads FYNNEI. Trimming took 7 bases from V and 6 from J, leaving 16 bases between them. CDR3 loop: CASTSPMGPNSPLHF. The CDR3 bases are TGTGCCAGCACCTCACCCATGGGGCCTAATTCACCCCTCCACTTT. The whole variable domain, remainder taken from reference TRBV2 and TRBJ1-6, is EPEVTQTPSHQVTQMGQEVILRCVPISNHLYFYWYRQILGQKVEFLVSFYNNEISEKSEIFDDQFSVERPDGSNFTLKIRSTKLEDSAMYFCASTSPMGPNSPLHFGNGTRLTVT.

The genes are TRBV19 and TRBJ2-1; 8 positions match TRBD1. CDR1 and CDR2 from the germline V gene are LNHDA and SQIVND (reference sequence). J lost 8 bases, V lost 5 bases, and 14 bases had no gene match. The CDR3 totals 16 residues. CDR3 amino acids: CASSSLRTGLRDEQFF. The CDR3 bases are TGTGCCAGTAGTTCGCTCCGGACAGGGCTAAGGGATGAGCAGTTCTTC.

This clone was found once. J is TRBJ2-6 and V is TRBV7-9, with TRBD2 as a possible D gene (5 bases). The germline V gene encodes CDR1 SEHNR and CDR2 FQNEAQ (reference sequence). The CDR3 extends over 16 amino acids. V was shortened by 0 bases and J by 0 bases, with 6 bases between the two germline ends. CDR3 amino acids: CASSLAAGSGANVLTF. Written as DNA, the CDR3 is TGTGCCAGCAGCTTAGCGGCGGGCTCTGGGGCCAACGTCCTGACTTTC.

The rearrangement joins TRBV5-5 to TRBJ1-1, with a possible D match to TRBD1 (6 bases). The V end was cut by 3 bases, the J end by 0 bases, with 12 bases between. CDR3 length: 15 amino acids. Germline-derived CDR1 and CDR2 are SGHKS and YYEKEE (reference sequence). The CDR3 DNA reads TGTGCCAGCAGCTCCGTGGGACACTTGAACACTGAAGCTTTCTTT. Its protein is CASSSVGHLNTEAFF.

This clone has just one count. The chain is built from TRBV6-5 and TRBJ2-7; 8 nucleotides line up with TRBD1. Germline-derived CDR1 and CDR2 are MNHEY and SVGAGI. The ends lost 6 bases at V and 3 bases at J; junction bases unmatched: 4. This CDR3 is built from 13 residues. CDR3 in DNA: TGTGCCAGCAGCCGGGACAGGAACTACGAGCAGTACTTC. Amino acid sequence: CASSRDRNYEQYF.

The rearrangement uses TRBV5-1 and TRBJ1-2; TRBD1 aligns across 8 bases. The CDR3 extends over 13 amino acids. Unmatched junction bases numbered 5, after V lost 3 bases and J lost 7 bases. Germline V lookup: CDR1 SGHRS, CDR2 YFSETQ. CDR3 residues: CASSSSGGLGYTF. The CDR3 coding sequence is TGCGCCAGCAGCTCCTCAGGGGGCCTTGGCTACACCTTC.

This chain uses TRBV28 with TRBJ1-2; TRBD1 matches at 10 bases. V lost 5 bases to trimming and J lost 8 bases; unmatched junction nucleotides: 11. This CDR3 region has 15 residues. CDR1 and CDR2 from the germline V gene are MDHEN and SYDVKM. CDR3 nucleotide sequence: TGTGCCAGCAGTGGACAGGGGGAATATTCTATGGGCTACACCTTC. Its protein product is CASSGQGEYSMGYTF.

The J gene is TRBJ2-2, the V gene TRBV7-9, with a tentative D call TRBD1 (6 bases). Germline-derived CDR1 and CDR2 are SEHNR and FQNEAQ (reference sequence). The length of the CDR3 is 15 residues. V lost 4 bases and J 4 bases, leaving 13 bases between the germline ends. The CDR3 nucleotides read TGTGCCAGCAGCTCCCTCGGACAGAGCACCGGGGAGCTGTTTTTT. Its translation is CASSSLGQSTGELFF.

The sample holds one count of this clone. The CDR3 here is CASSTSPGSSYEQYF. CDR3 DNA sequence: TGCGCCAGCAGCACCTCTCCAGGATCCAGCTACGAGCAGTACTTC. The V and J genes are TRBV5-1 and TRBJ2-7; D is unclear. V was shortened by 4 bases and J by 3 bases, with 17 bases between the two germline ends. Per the germline V gene, CDR1 is SGHRS and CDR2 is YFSETQ. The CDR3 totals 15 residues.

J is TRBJ1-1 and V is TRBV5-1; 8 bases are a match to TRBD1. In germline, CDR1 is SGHRS, CDR2 YFSETQ. V was clipped by 4 bases and J by 1 base; unmatched bases: 3. This CDR3 spans 14 amino acids. Here the CDR3 DNA reads TGCGCCAGCAGCACCGGGACAGGGAACACTGAAGCTTTCTTT. Its protein is CASSTGTGNTEAFF.

The V and J genes are TRBV7-2 and TRBJ2-4; the D gene is possibly TRBD1 (6 bases). Per germline, CDR1 SGHTA and CDR2 FQGNSA. Trimming cost V 1 base and J 1 base, with 8 bases left between them. The CDR3 extends over 15 amino acids. CDR3: CASSLVQGAKNIQYF. As DNA, the CDR3 is TGTGCCAGCAGCTTAGTCCAGGGGGCCAAAAACATTCAGTACTTC.

The genes are TRBV7-8 and TRBJ2-5, with D possibly matching TRBD1 (6 bases). The germline V and J ends were trimmed by 5 bases and 3 bases, with 10 bases remaining between them. Germline V CDR1 and CDR2: SGHVS, FQNEAQ. There are 13 residues in the CDR3. This CDR3 reads CASSTDRKETQYF. The CDR3 coding sequence is TGTGCCAGCAGCACAGACAGGAAAGAGACCCAGTACTTC.

The chain joins TRBV3-1 (or the pseudogene TRBV3-2) to TRBJ2-1; weak D call: TRBD1 (6 bases). The germline V gene has CDR1 LGHDT and CDR2 YNNKEL (reference sequence). This CDR3 is built from 15 residues. V lost 1 base to trimming and J lost 10 bases, with 17 bases between them. CDR3 sequence (DNA): TGTGCCAGCAGCCAAGGACTTGGGGGCCGCGGGGAGCAGTTCTTC. This codes for CASSQGLGGRGEQFF.

The chain carries TRBV7-9 and TRBJ2-2; 11 bases are shared with TRBD2. The CDR3 has 19 residues. Germline V CDR1 and CDR2: SEHNR, FQNEAQ (reference sequence). The V gene end was trimmed by 4 bases and the J gene end by 2 bases; junction bases not matched to a gene: 12. The CDR3 region is CASSSTRIGTSGNTGELFF. CDR3 bases: TGTGCCAGCAGCTCCACAAGAATCGGGACTAGCGGTAACACCGGGGAGCTGTTTTTT.

The chain carries TRBV19 and TRBJ1-4; D remains unclear. The CDR3 extends over 12 amino acids. Looked up from germline, CDR1 is LNHDA and CDR2 is SQIVND (reference sequence). The V end lost 1 base, the J end lost 8 bases, and 5 bases lay between the germline ends. The CDR3 here is CASSIAREKLFF. DNA for the CDR3: TGTGCCAGTAGTATAGCGCGAGAAAAACTGTTTTTT.

This clone was picked up one time. This rearrangement joins TRBV19 to TRBJ1-2, with D perhaps matching TRBD1 (5 bases). Trimming pared 6 bases from V and 13 bases from J, leaving 18 bases between. CDR1 is LNHDA and CDR2 is SQIVND in the germline V gene (reference sequence). CDR3 length: 12 residues. In nucleotides, the CDR3 is TGTGCCAGTAGAGCCTTCGACAGCGCTCCCACCTTC. This codes for CASRAFDSAPTF.

This clone appeared a single time. The chain carries TRBV2 and TRBJ1-1; the D is unclear. Germline-derived CDR1 and CDR2 are SNHLY and FYNNEI. CDR3 size: 14 residues. V lost 6 bases and J 1 base, leaving 12 bases between the germline ends. The chain's CDR3 is CASRGNTGNTEAFF. For the CDR3, the DNA is TGTGCCAGCAGAGGAAACACGGGGAACACTGAAGCTTTCTTT.

The gene calls are TRBV27 and TRBJ2-7, with 8 bases aligning to TRBD2. From germline, CDR1 is MNHEY and CDR2 SMNVEV (reference sequence). The CDR3 consists of 19 residues. V trimming: 1 base; J trimming: 3 bases; junction bases outside the gene matches: 17. The CDR3 is CASSLFSGGVQGSNYEQYF. DNA of the CDR3: TGTGCCAGCAGTTTATTTTCCGGGGGGGTCCAGGGATCGAACTACGAGCAGTACTTC.

The gene calls are TRBV21-1 and TRBJ2-2; the DNA was not used to check the table's D call, TRBD1. TRBV21-1 is designated a pseudogene. The CDR3 covers 17 residues. The CDR3 region is CASSKAPWTVKTGELFF. CDR3 sequence (DNA): TGTGCCAGCAGCAAAGCCCCATGGACAGTAAAGACCGGGGAGCTGTTTTTT.

This sequence joins TRBV9 and TRBJ1-1; D might be TRBD1 (6 bases). The ends were cut back, 4 bases at V and 6 bases at J, with 19 bases in the middle. Germline CDR1 SGDLS, CDR2 YYNGEE. The CDR3 has 15 residues. The CDR3, as DNA: TGTGCCAGCAGCCCAAACGGGCAGGGGAAGGCTGAAGCTTTCTTT. It encodes CASSPNGQGKAEAFF.

J is TRBJ2-5 and V is TRBV2; D unresolved. The CDR3 length is 14 residues. The V gene's germline CDR1 is SNHLY and CDR2 FYNNEI. Trimming removed 1 base at V and 4 bases at J, with 10 bases between. The CDR3 DNA sequence: TGTGCCAGCAGTGAAGACACCAGGCGAGAGACCCAGTACTTC. This sequence encodes CASSEDTRRETQYF.

The J gene is TRBJ2-7, the V gene TRBV5-4; TRBD1 is a possible D gene (7 bases). CDR1 and CDR2 (germline): SGHNT, YYREEE (reference sequence). The germline V and J ends were trimmed by 0 bases and 3 bases, with 13 bases remaining between them. This CDR3 is built from 15 residues. In DNA form, the CDR3 reads TGTGCCAGCAGCTTGGTAGGACAGGAGGGCTACGAGCAGTACTTC. Its protein product is CASSLVGQEGYEQYF.

This clone was seen more than once but under ten times. The J gene is TRBJ2-7, the V gene TRBV4-1, with unresolved D. V dropped 4 bases and J dropped 0 bases, with 10 bases sitting between them. Germline V CDR1 and CDR2: MGHRA, YSYEKL. CDR3 length: 14 residues. For the CDR3, the DNA is TGCGCCAGCAGCCCCTTGACGGGCTCCTACGAGCAGTACTTC. This gives the protein CASSPLTGSYEQYF.